The 24 T cell receptor beta chains below come from one sample, sequenced in a study of cytomegalovirus exposure and HLA in healthy donors. PCR used 60 Vbeta primers and 13 Jbeta primers. Data came from immunoSEQ multiplex PCR; TCRdb stores just in-frame clones and leaves some out. The sample has fewer than 200,000 clones; around three quarters are singletons. The sequenced sample consisted of PBMCs. Receptors were obtained from a woman aged 40 to 49 in good health and CMV-seronegative.

The genes are TRBV11-2 and TRBJ1-4; maybe TRBD1 (6 bases). The CDR3 runs 13 residues. Germline lookup yields CDR1 SGHAT and CDR2 FQNNGV. V lost 3 bases, J lost 6 bases, and 8 bases lay in between. CDR3 DNA sequence: TGTGCCAGCAGCTTGAGGACAGATGAAAAACTGTTTTTT. This translates into CASSLRTDEKLFF.

This chain links TRBV6-7 with TRBJ2-4; tentative D call: TRBD1 (6 bases). TRBV6-7 is an open reading frame whose function is uncertain. The V gene lost 0 bases and the J gene lost 8 bases, with 14 bases spanning the gap. The CDR3 has 15 residues. The CDR3, as DNA: TGTGCCAGCAGTTACTCCGGACAGCAAGGGGACATTCAGTACTTC. This encodes CASSYSGQQGDIQYF.

The genes are TRBV5-6 and TRBJ2-3; tentative D call: TRBD2 (6 bases). Germline loops: CDR1 SGHDT, CDR2 YYEEEE. Trimming stripped 7 bases from V and 5 bases from J, with 14 bases between. This CDR3 comprises 13 residues. CDR3 sequence reads: CASRRGWGDTQYF. As DNA, the CDR3 is TGTGCCAGCCGTCGGGGGTGGGGAGATACGCAGTATTTT.

The chain is built from TRBV29-1 and TRBJ2-1; no clear D gene. V was shortened by 0 bases and J by 0 bases, with 9 bases between the two germline ends. In germline, CDR1 is SQVTM, CDR2 ANQGSEA. The CDR3 totals 15 residues. The chain's CDR3 is CSVEDGTFSYNEQFF. CDR3 nucleotide sequence: TGCAGCGTTGAAGATGGCACCTTCTCCTACAATGAGCAGTTCTTC.

The chain joins TRBV6-5 to TRBJ1-3; D is undetermined. The CDR3 runs 15 residues. Trimming cost V 6 bases and J 1 base, with 13 bases left between them. Germline CDR1 MNHEY, CDR2 SVGAGI. The CDR3 DNA reads TGTGCCAGCAGACTGACAAGATATTCTGGAAACACCATATATTTT. Translated, it gives CASRLTRYSGNTIYF.

This chain joins TRBV4-2 and TRBJ2-1, with TRBD1 matching over 11 bases. The CDR3 is made up of 16 amino acids. The trim removed 0 bases at V and 6 bases at J, leaving 4 bases unmatched. The germline V gene encodes CDR1 LGHNA and CDR2 YNFKEQ. CDR3 region: CASSQEIGTGGNEQFF. The CDR3 nucleotides are TGTGCCAGCAGCCAAGAAATAGGGACAGGGGGCAATGAGCAGTTCTTC.

The rearrangement joins TRBV28 to TRBJ2-5; D may be TRBD2 (6 bases). CDR1 is MDHEN, CDR2 SYDVKM, per germline. Trimming removed 4 bases from V and 5 bases from J, with 17 bases in between. This CDR3 spans 15 amino acids. In DNA form, the CDR3 reads TGTGCCAGCAGTTCCAACGGGGGAGCACGGGAGACCCAGTACTTC. Encoded protein: CASSSNGGARETQYF.

This chain connects TRBV7-8 to TRBJ2-1; a weak D match, TRBD2 (7 bases). Per the germline V gene, CDR1 is SGHVS and CDR2 is FQNEAQ. Trimming stripped 5 bases from V and 7 bases from J, with 12 bases between. The CDR3 sequence is 13 residues long. CDR3 amino acids: CASSRGGRNEQFF. For the CDR3, the DNA is TGTGCCAGCAGCAGGGGGGGCCGGAATGAGCAGTTCTTC.

The CDR3 sequence: CASNTGTAAREQYF. Here the CDR3 DNA reads TGTGCCAGCAATACCGGGACAGCCGCCCGCGAGCAGTACTTC. The V call is TRBV6-6, the J call TRBJ2-7, with 7 bases that match TRBD1. Germline assignment: CDR1 MNHNY and CDR2 SVGAGI (reference sequence). The CDR3 loop spans 14 amino acids. V shed 7 bases, J shed 6 bases, and the junction held 12 bases outside the gene matches.

This sequence joins TRBV27 and TRBJ1-2, with 7 bases fitting TRBD1. Trimming at V came to 3 bases and at J to 9 bases, leaving 13 bases not matched to a gene. Germline V gene sequence: CDR1 MNHEY, CDR2 SMNVEV (reference sequence). CDR3 length equals 15 residues. The CDR3 bases are TGTGCCAGCAGTTTTAGGGGGCTGGTTCGAAATAGCTACACCTTC. The encoded protein is CASSFRGLVRNSYTF.

The genes are TRBV7-2 and TRBJ2-7; D not resolved. This CDR3 has 16 residues. V was pared by 3 bases and J by 3 bases, with 18 bases between. In germline, CDR1 is SGHTA, CDR2 FQGNSA. In nucleotides, the CDR3 is TGTGCCAGCAGCTTCCCGGGTAGCCTTGAAAACTACGAGCAGTACTTC. The encoded protein is CASSFPGSLENYEQYF.

The chain recombines TRBV5-4 with TRBJ1-2; D possibly corresponds to TRBD1 (5 bases). CDR3 size: 15 residues. The ends were cut back, 4 bases at V and 4 bases at J, with 17 bases in the middle. Germline lookup yields CDR1 SGHNT and CDR2 YYREEE (reference sequence). CDR3 in amino acids: CASSEKQARFYGYTF. CDR3 DNA: TGTGCCAGCAGCGAAAAACAGGCGCGCTTCTATGGCTACACCTTC.

The CDR3 loop reads CASSELNLGNTIYF. In DNA form, the CDR3 reads TGTGCCAGCAGTGAATTAAATCTCGGAAACACCATATATTTT. This chain uses TRBV6-1 with TRBJ1-3, with D hard to call. CDR1 is MNHNS and CDR2 is SASEGT in the germline V gene. V lost 2 bases to trimming and J lost 4 bases, with 9 bases between them. This CDR3 comprises 14 residues.

CDR3 loop: CASSDGTSGGSYEQYF. The CDR3 DNA follows: TGTGCCAGCAGCGACGGGACTAGCGGGGGGTCCTACGAGCAGTACTTC. V and J are TRBV9 and TRBJ2-7, with 15 nucleotides matching TRBD2. Germline values: CDR1 SGDLS, CDR2 YYNGEE. The junction had 2 bases not matched to a gene; V was cut back by 3 bases and J by 1 base. CDR3 length: 16 amino acids.

The chain combines TRBV7-2 with TRBJ2-5; maybe TRBD2 (5 bases). The germline gives CDR1 SGHTA, CDR2 FQGNSA. The CDR3 contains 15 residues. Between the trimmed V and J ends, which lost 5 bases and 8 bases, there was a span of 21 bases. The CDR3 sequence is CASSAQEVSAATQYF. DNA of the CDR3: TGTGCCAGCAGCGCCCAGGAGGTCTCCGCAGCAACCCAGTACTTC.

The chain employs TRBV6-6 and TRBJ1-5; D call uncertain. The CDR3 sequence is 16 residues long. Germline CDR1 is MNHNY and CDR2 is SVGAGI (reference sequence). V gave up 0 bases and J gave up 4 bases, with 13 bases separating them. The chain's CDR3 is CASSYSGVSGNQPQHF. The CDR3 DNA follows: TGTGCCAGCAGTTACTCGGGAGTTAGCGGGAATCAGCCCCAGCATTTT.

This clone showed up just once. The chain joins TRBV5-1 to TRBJ2-7; D possibly corresponds to TRBD2 (6 bases). V was trimmed by 0 bases and J by 4 bases, leaving 8 bases between them. The CDR3 has 13 amino acids. Germline V CDR1 and CDR2: SGHRS, YFSETQ. DNA for the CDR3: TGCGCCAGCAGCTTGGTCAGCGGGTACGAGCAGTACTTC. Residues: CASSLVSGYEQYF.

The V and J genes are TRBV18 and TRBJ2-7, with TRBD1 identical over 10 bases. Germline V lookup: CDR1 KGHSH, CDR2 LQKENI. V lost 1 base, J lost 5 bases, and 14 bases stayed unmatched. This CDR3 is built from 18 residues. This CDR3 reads CASSPLLGTGASGDEQYF. The DNA for the CDR3 is TGTGCCAGCTCACCACTCCTCGGGACAGGGGCCTCTGGGGACGAGCAGTACTTC.

CDR3 sequence reads: CASSSGTAINYGYTF. The CDR3 bases are TGTGCCAGCAGTTCGGGGACAGCGATTAACTATGGCTACACCTTC. V usage is TRBV28 and J usage is TRBJ1-2; 7 bases fit TRBD1. CDR3 size: 15 residues. With V trimmed by 4 bases and J by 1 base, 6 bases remained unmatched. Germline CDR1 MDHEN, CDR2 SYDVKM.

This rearrangement joins TRBV7-9 to TRBJ2-7; 7 bases fit TRBD1. Germline lookup yields CDR1 SEHNR and CDR2 FQNEAQ (reference sequence). The J segment lost 0 bases and the V segment lost 5 bases, leaving 4 bases of the junction unmatched. This CDR3 contains 14 residues. In DNA form, the CDR3 reads TGTGCCAGCAGCCACCGGGACAGCTCCTACGAGCAGTACTTC. It specifies CASSHRDSSYEQYF.

CDR3 amino acids: CASKSAGWNTEAFF. CDR3 sequence (DNA): TGTGCCAGTAAAAGTGCAGGATGGAACACTGAAGCTTTCTTT. V is TRBV19 and J is TRBJ1-1; D not certain. CDR1 is LNHDA and CDR2 is SQIVND in the germline V gene (reference sequence). The CDR3 is made up of 14 amino acids. V dropped 7 bases and J dropped 1 base, with 13 bases sitting between them.

This sequence joins TRBV6-1 and TRBJ1-3, with D unresolved. The CDR3 is made up of 13 amino acids. V lost 2 bases, J lost 4 bases, and 6 bases lay in between. The germline V gene encodes CDR1 MNHNS and CDR2 SASEGT. The CDR3 protein is CASSEQRGNTIYF. The CDR3 nucleotides read TGTGCCAGCAGTGAACAGCGCGGAAACACCATATATTTT.

On this clone: The junction departs from germline at one end; a sequencing error may be responsible. The V and J genes are TRBV7-7 and TRBJ2-5; D gene ambiguous. This CDR3 region has 13 residues. The germline CDR1 and CDR2 sequences are SSHAT and FNYEAQ (reference sequence). CDR3 sequence reads: CASSPRYQETQYF. The CDR3 region has the DNA TGTGCTAGCAGCCCCCGGTACCAAGAGACCCAGTACTTC.

This chain connects TRBV5-4 to TRBJ2-5; possible D gene TRBD1, 6 bases. With 0 bases removed from V and 0 bases from J, the gap between germline ends came to 12 bases. Per the germline V gene, CDR1 is SGHNT and CDR2 is YYREEE (reference sequence). The CDR3 has 16 residues. The CDR3 nucleotides are TGTGCCAGCAGCTTGGATGACAGGTCCCACCAAGAGACCCAGTACTTC. Translation: CASSLDDRSHQETQYF. Full variable domain (rest looked up from reference TRBV5-4 and TRBJ2-5): ETGVTQSPTHLIKTRGQQVTLRCSSQSGHNTVSWYQQALGQGPQFIFQYYREEENGRGNFPPRFSGLQFPNYSSELNVNALELDDSALYLCASSLDDRSHQETQYFGPGTRLLVL.